This passage covers 27 T cell receptor beta chains from one sample sequenced in a study of cytomegalovirus exposure and HLA in healthy donors. The PCR had 60 Vbeta and 13 Jbeta primers. Some clones are missing from TCRdb's copy, which holds only in-frame ones; the method was immunoSEQ multiplex PCR. Of 140,000 to 150,000 clones in the sample, around four fifths were seen once. The sample consisted of PBMCs. These receptors were obtained from a boy younger than 10 in good health and CMV-seronegative.

This chain links TRBV6-6 with TRBJ2-7; 7 bases are a match to TRBD1. CDR3 length: 15 amino acids. The J segment lost 0 bases and the V segment lost 6 bases, leaving 8 bases of the junction unmatched. The germline V gene encodes CDR1 MNHNY and CDR2 SVGAGI (reference sequence). The CDR3 region has the DNA TGTGCCAGCAGCCCCGACAGGGCGAGCTCCTACGAGCAGTACTTC. Its protein product is CASSPDRASSYEQYF.

This chain joins TRBV7-2 and TRBJ2-7; 9 bases align to TRBD1. Losses at the gene ends were 5 bases for V and 5 bases for J; bases not matched to a gene: 7. This CDR3 comprises 14 residues. Germline loops: CDR1 SGHTA, CDR2 FQGNSA. The CDR3 reads CASSRGQGSDEQYF. CDR3 nucleotide sequence: TGTGCCAGCAGCCGTGGACAGGGGTCGGACGAGCAGTACTTC.

Notes on this clone: This sample includes further DNA sequences coding for the same CDR3. The rearrangement uses TRBV5-1 and TRBJ2-7; maybe TRBD2 (5 bases). This CDR3 region has 13 residues. Germline values: CDR1 SGHRS, CDR2 YFSETQ. V lost 0 bases and J 3 bases, leaving 7 bases between the germline ends. The CDR3 loop reads CASSLEGLYEQYF. DNA for the CDR3: TGCGCCAGCAGCTTGGAAGGACTCTACGAGCAGTACTTC. Full variable domain (rest looked up from reference TRBV5-1 and TRBJ2-7): KAGVTQTPRYLIKTRGQQVTLSCSPISGHRSVSWYQQTPGQGLQFLFEYFSETQRNKGNFPGRFSGRQFSNSRSEMNVSTLELGDSALYLCASSLEGLYEQYFGPGTRLTVT.

The rearrangement uses TRBV28 and TRBJ2-7; weak D call: TRBD1 (6 bases). The V end lost 3 bases, the J end lost 0 bases, and 12 bases lay between the germline ends. From germline, CDR1 is MDHEN and CDR2 SYDVKM. The CDR3 totals 15 residues. DNA of the CDR3: TGTGCCAGCAGTTTCACAGGACAGCGCTCCTACGAGCAGTACTTC. It specifies CASSFTGQRSYEQYF.

The rearrangement joins TRBV11-3 to TRBJ2-3; TRBD2 matches at 7 bases. This CDR3 has 16 amino acids. Per germline, CDR1 SGHNT and CDR2 YENEEA. V trimming: 3 bases; J trimming: 1 base; junction bases outside the gene matches: 7. CDR3 sequence: CASSLRVSGGTDTQYF. DNA of the CDR3: TGTGCCAGCAGCTTGCGAGTGAGCGGGGGCACAGATACGCAGTATTTT.

This sequence joins TRBV21-1 and TRBJ1-1; the listed D gene, TRBD1, was not tested against the DNA. TRBV21-1 is flagged as a pseudogene. There are 13 residues in the CDR3. The CDR3 nucleotides read TGTGCCGGAGACAGGGGGCAGAACACTGAAGCTTTCTTT. Its protein is CAGDRGQNTEAFF.

The V gene is TRBV10-3, the J gene TRBJ1-3; D unclear. There are 16 residues in the CDR3. Germline V lookup: CDR1 ENHRY, CDR2 SYGVKD. Trimming took off 1 base at V and 0 bases at J, with 10 bases between the two ends. The DNA of the CDR3 is TGTGCCATCAGTGAGTTCGCGGCCAACTCTGGAAACACCATATATTTT. Translation gives CAISEFAANSGNTIYF.

The V gene is TRBV7-8, the J gene TRBJ2-1; 11 nucleotides line up with TRBD2. The ends lost 5 bases at V and 1 base at J; junction bases unmatched: 1. Germline assignment: CDR1 SGHVS and CDR2 FQNEAQ. The CDR3 is 15 amino acids. The CDR3 coding sequence is TGTGCCAGCAGCACTAGCGGGAGTTCCTACAATGAGCAGTTCTTC. Translation: CASSTSGSSYNEQFF.

The rearrangement uses TRBV18 and TRBJ2-1; 9 nucleotides align to TRBD2. Looked up from germline, CDR1 is KGHSH and CDR2 is LQKENI. CDR3 length: 19 residues. Trimming cost V 1 base and J 3 bases; bases outside gene matches: 13. This CDR3 is CASSPHTRGGSNSYNEQFF. CDR3 nucleotide sequence: TGTGCCAGCTCACCACATACGCGGGGGGGCTCTAACAGCTACAATGAGCAGTTCTTC.

The table lists this clone with a count of one. The chain couples TRBV27 to TRBJ1-6; possible D gene TRBD1, 5 bases. This CDR3 has 13 residues. Between the trimmed V and J ends, which lost 6 bases and 9 bases, there was a span of 12 bases. Germline CDR1 and CDR2: MNHEY and SMNVEV (reference sequence). The CDR3 spells CASRSGGGSPLHF. DNA of the CDR3: TGTGCCAGCAGATCCGGGGGGGGTTCACCCCTCCACTTT.

The chain joins TRBV28 to TRBJ2-5; 12 nucleotides align to TRBD2. The germline CDR1 and CDR2 sequences are MDHEN and SYDVKM. V shed 10 bases, J shed 3 bases, and the junction held 15 bases outside the gene matches. This CDR3 is built from 17 residues. The CDR3 region has the DNA TGTGCCATCCGCCGACTAGCGGGAGTGGGGTGGGAAGAGACCCAGTACTTC. The encoded protein is CAIRRLAGVGWEETQYF.

The chain employs TRBV4-1 and TRBJ1-2; 8 bases are shared with TRBD1. CDR3 size: 15 residues. V lost 2 bases, J lost 6 bases, and 8 bases stayed unmatched. The germline V gene has CDR1 MGHRA and CDR2 YSYEKL. The CDR3 DNA reads as TGCGCCAGCAGCCAACCAGCCAGGGGGCTGGATGGCTACACCTTC. This encodes CASSQPARGLDGYTF.

The rearrangement joins TRBV27 to TRBJ1-1, with D perhaps matching TRBD1 (6 bases). V lost 6 bases and J lost 0, with 14 bases in between. The V gene's germline CDR1 is MNHEY and CDR2 SMNVEV (reference sequence). The CDR3 covers 15 residues. The CDR3 loop is CASSPGRGLNTEAFF. The CDR3 coding sequence is TGTGCCAGCAGCCCCGGGAGGGGGTTGAACACTGAAGCTTTCTTT.

The chain employs TRBV7-9 and TRBJ2-1; TRBD1 matches at 7 bases. From germline, CDR1 is SEHNR and CDR2 FQNEAQ (reference sequence). The CDR3 extends over 17 amino acids. Trimming at V came to 4 bases and at J to 8 bases, leaving 17 bases not matched to a gene. The CDR3 protein is CASSSDLQGRLFYEQFF. DNA for the CDR3: TGTGCCAGCAGCTCGGACCTACAGGGGCGATTGTTTTATGAGCAGTTCTTC.

The rearrangement uses TRBV18 and TRBJ2-7; possible D gene TRBD1, 6 bases. The CDR3 loop spans 15 amino acids. V lost 3 bases and J lost 5, with 17 bases in between. Germline V lookup: CDR1 KGHSH, CDR2 LQKENI. As DNA, the CDR3 is TGTGCCAGCTCACCTCGGGACACAACCCCTCACGAGCAGTACTTC. The encoded protein is CASSPRDTTPHEQYF.

This chain uses TRBV11-2 with TRBJ2-7, with TRBD2 identical over 14 bases. CDR1 is SGHAT, CDR2 FQNNGV, per germline. The CDR3 totals 15 residues. J gave up 7 bases and V 3 bases, and 5 bases lay outside the gene matches. CDR3 loop: CASSFGLAGGQEQYF. Written as DNA, the CDR3 is TGTGCCAGCAGCTTCGGACTAGCGGGAGGCCAAGAGCAGTACTTC.

V is TRBV6-5 and J is TRBJ1-6; D is possibly TRBD1 (5 bases). Germline lookup yields CDR1 MNHEY and CDR2 SVGAGI. The CDR3 sequence is 15 residues long. V lost 6 bases and J lost 6, with 15 bases in between. The DNA of the CDR3 is TGTGCCAGCAGAAAGCGGGGCCTTGGTAATTCACCCCTCCACTTT. Protein: CASRKRGLGNSPLHF.

This sequence joins TRBV10-2 and TRBJ2-7; the match to TRBD1 covers 10 bases. Germline loops: CDR1 WSHSY, CDR2 SAAADI. The CDR3 totals 14 residues. V was pared by 6 bases and J by 2 bases, with 4 bases of the junction left unmatched. CDR3 DNA sequence: TGCGCCAGCAGCCCGGGACAGGGGCCCTACGAGCAGTACTTC. Translating it yields CASSPGQGPYEQYF.

The rearrangement links TRBV4-1 to TRBJ2-3; no reliable D call. Trimming left V 5 bases short and J 4 bases short, with 16 bases between. CDR3 length: 15 amino acids. Germline CDR1 MGHRA, CDR2 YSYEKL. CDR3 coding DNA: TGCGCCAGCAGCGGCGGCGGCACCGGAGCAGATACGCAGTATTTT. Translation: CASSGGGTGADTQYF.

J is TRBJ1-2 and V is TRBV7-9; perhaps TRBD1 as D (5 bases). CDR3 length: 13 amino acids. Looked up from germline, CDR1 is SEHNR and CDR2 is FQNEAQ (reference sequence). The germline V and J ends were trimmed by 5 bases and 8 bases, with 15 bases remaining between them. This CDR3 is CASSRGEVEGYTF. CDR3 bases: TGTGCCAGCAGCCGGGGGGAAGTCGAGGGCTACACCTTC.

This clone appeared once. This chain links TRBV5-6 with TRBJ2-1; TRBD2 might be the D (5 bases). Germline V gene sequence: CDR1 SGHDT, CDR2 YYEEEE. Trimming took off 2 bases at V and 3 bases at J, with 18 bases between the two ends. The CDR3 is 17 amino acids. As DNA, the CDR3 is TGTGCCAGCAGCTTAATCGGCGGGTACCCCCGCTACAATGAGCAGTTCTTC. It encodes CASSLIGGYPRYNEQFF.

This rearrangement joins TRBV6-5 to TRBJ2-7; 10 bases line up with TRBD2. The V gene end was trimmed by 8 bases and the J gene end by 0 bases; junction bases not matched to a gene: 4. The germline CDR1 and CDR2 sequences are MNHEY and SVGAGI. This CDR3 is 14 amino acids long. The CDR3 loop is CASALAGFSYEQYF. The CDR3 nucleotides read TGTGCCAGCGCACTAGCGGGGTTCTCCTACGAGCAGTACTTC.

The chain carries TRBV7-9 and TRBJ1-1; the match to TRBD1 covers 7 bases. This CDR3 region has 17 residues. Germline trimming cut 5 bases from V and 2 bases from J; bases unmatched to any gene: 14. CDR1 and CDR2 (germline): SEHNR, FQNEAQ (reference sequence). CDR3 bases: TGTGCCAGCAGCCATCCGATCTCAGACAGGGCTAACACTGAAGCTTTCTTT. Translating it yields CASSHPISDRANTEAFF.

The chain joins TRBV5-1 to TRBJ2-4; D call uncertain. The germline V and J ends were trimmed by 4 bases and 0 bases, with 8 bases remaining between them. Germline CDR1 reads SGHRS; CDR2 reads YFSETQ. There are 14 residues in the CDR3. The CDR3 loop reads CASSPGLAKNIQYF. For the CDR3, the DNA is TGCGCCAGCAGCCCAGGTTTAGCCAAAAACATTCAGTACTTC.

In its sample, this clone was seen a few times. The J gene is TRBJ2-2, the V gene TRBV6-5, with D perhaps TRBD1 (5 bases). Germline CDR1 is MNHEY and CDR2 is SVGAGI. V lost 5 bases to trimming and J lost 7 bases, with 17 bases between them. The CDR3 contains 15 residues. DNA of the CDR3: TGTGCCAGCAGTAGGGGCTGGCAGTGGGGCGGGGAGCTGTTTTTT. It yields the protein CASSRGWQWGGELFF.

The genes are TRBV11-2 and TRBJ2-7; 11 bases agree with TRBD2. This CDR3 is built from 17 residues. V was pared by 1 base and J by 5 bases, with 10 bases of the junction left unmatched. Looked up from germline, CDR1 is SGHAT and CDR2 is FQNNGV. CDR3 in DNA: TGTGCCAGCAGCTTAGTTCTAGCGGGAGGCGTAAGGGACGAGCAGTACTTC. It encodes CASSLVLAGGVRDEQYF.

V and J are TRBV18 and TRBJ2-7; D is uncertain. The CDR3 extends over 13 amino acids. Between the trimmed V and J ends, which lost 0 bases and 0 bases, there was a span of 3 bases. Germline lookup yields CDR1 KGHSH and CDR2 LQKENI. The chain's CDR3 is CASSPPSSYEQYF. For the CDR3, the DNA is TGTGCCAGCTCACCACCGAGCTCCTACGAGCAGTACTTC.